The 28 T cell receptor beta chains reported below all come from one sample, sequenced in a study of T cell repertoires in cytomegalovirus infection. Their antigens remain unidentified. One entry per CDR3 protein results from TCRdb running MiXCR on the reads. The sample records hundreds of thousands of distinct CDR3 sequences, 33% being singletons. Here the sequenced sample was cultured PBMCs, taken from culture after CMV antigen stimulation. The receptor source for this set is a human donor in good health (CMV status not recorded). Some clones in this sample may be carry-over from other donors' samples.

The rearrangement joins TRBV28 to TRBJ2-7; D tentatively reads TRBD1 or TRBD2 (5 bases each). The CDR3 covers 14 residues. Germline CDR1 is MDHEN and CDR2 is SYDVKM. The germline V and J ends were trimmed by 5 bases and 0 bases, with 11 bases remaining between them. CDR3 amino acids: CASSGDASSYEQYF. CDR3 in DNA: TGTGCCAGCAGTGGGGACGCGAGCTCCTACGAGCAGTACTTC.

V and J are TRBV2 and TRBJ2-1, with a possible D match to TRBD2 (5 bases). Germline V gives CDR1 SNHLY, CDR2 FYNNEI. The V end was cut by 7 bases, the J end by 8 bases, with 9 bases between. This CDR3 comprises 11 residues. The CDR3 protein is CASNTRDEQFF. In nucleotides, the CDR3 is TGTGCCAGCAACACTAGGGATGAGCAGTTCTTC.

This clonotype was picked up many times. The chain links TRBV6-1 to TRBJ1-3, with no clear D. In germline, CDR1 is MNHNS, CDR2 SASEGT. The CDR3 consists of 14 residues. The V end was cut by 8 bases, the J end by 0 bases, with 11 bases between. The CDR3 loop is CASGKAPSGNTIYF. The DNA for the CDR3 is TGTGCCAGCGGGAAAGCCCCCTCTGGAAACACCATATATTTT.

The J gene is TRBJ2-7, the V gene TRBV11-2; 7 nucleotides match TRBD2. After removal of 6 bases from V and 0 bases from J, the junction contained 5 bases not matched to a gene. Germline V CDR1 and CDR2: SGHAT, FQNNGV. The length of the CDR3 is 14 residues. In DNA form, the CDR3 reads TGTGCCAGCAGAATTGGCGGGAGCTCCTACGAGCAGTACTTC. Translation gives CASRIGGSSYEQYF.

J is TRBJ1-1 and V is TRBV19; 12 bases are a match to TRBD1. From germline, CDR1 is LNHDA and CDR2 SQIVND (reference sequence). With 5 bases clipped from V and 1 base from J, the junction kept 5 bases outside the gene matches. This CDR3 is 16 amino acids long. The DNA for the CDR3 is TGTGCCAGTAGTTCCGGGACAGGGGGCGCGAACACTGAAGCTTTCTTT. This gives the protein CASSSGTGGANTEAFF.

This clonotype has only a few counts. V gene TRBV2 combines with J gene TRBJ1-5; 11 positions agree with TRBD1. Germline V gene data show CDR1 as SNHLY and CDR2 as FYNNEI. J was trimmed by 4 bases and V by 6 bases; bases with no gene match: 8. This CDR3 has 16 amino acids. Here the CDR3 DNA reads TGTGCCAGCAGCCCCAGGGGACAGGGGGTGAATCAGCCCCAGCATTTT. Translating it yields CASSPRGQGVNQPQHF. The whole variable domain, filled in from reference TRBV2 and TRBJ1-5, reads EPEVTQTPSHQVTQMGQEVILRCVPISNHLYFYWYRQILGQKVEFLVSFYNNEISEKSEIFDDQFSVERPDGSNFTLKIRSTKLEDSAMYFCASSPRGQGVNQPQHFGDGTRLSIL.

The chain combines TRBV7-2 with TRBJ1-2; a weak D match, TRBD1 (6 bases). The germline V and J ends were trimmed by 6 bases and 5 bases, with 13 bases remaining between them. The CDR3 loop spans 13 amino acids. CDR1 and CDR2 from the germline V gene are SGHTA and FQGNSA. The CDR3 region is CASRKGGDYGYTF. CDR3 nucleotide sequence: TGTGCCAGCAGAAAAGGGGGAGATTATGGCTACACCTTC.

The chain is built from TRBV28 and TRBJ1-2; the D gene is possibly TRBD1 (6 bases). Trimming shortened V by 6 bases and J by 7 bases, and 15 bases separated the two germline ends. The germline CDR1 and CDR2 sequences are MDHEN and SYDVKM. The CDR3 spans 13 residues. CDR3 nucleotides: TGTGCCAGCAGCCTGGACAGCATCGCTGGCTACACCTTC. Protein product: CASSLDSIAGYTF.

A few counts support this clonotype. The chain uses TRBV5-6 and TRBJ2-3; tentatively, D is TRBD1 (5 bases). Germline V gene sequence: CDR1 SGHDT, CDR2 YYEEEE. With 0 bases removed from V and 3 bases from J, the gap between germline ends came to 8 bases. CDR3 length: 14 amino acids. Here the CDR3 DNA reads TGTGCCAGCAGCTTGGCAGGGTGGACAGATACGCAGTATTTT. The encoded protein is CASSLAGWTDTQYF.

V is TRBV6-1 and J is TRBJ1-2; perhaps TRBD1 as D (6 bases). The CDR3 has 13 amino acids. Germline V CDR1 and CDR2: MNHNS, SASEGT. The V end was cut by 0 bases, the J end by 8 bases, with 10 bases between. The CDR3 is CASSEARGDGYTF. In nucleotides, the CDR3 is TGTGCCAGCAGTGAAGCCAGGGGAGACGGCTACACCTTC.

In regard to this clonotype: The junction differs from germline at one of its ends, possibly a read error. The rearrangement uses TRBV2 and TRBJ1-4, with D possibly being TRBD1 (6 bases). The CDR3 is 15 amino acids. The germline gives CDR1 SNHLY, CDR2 FYNNEI. The CDR3 loop is CASSEQGPTNEKLVF. CDR3 bases: TGTGCCAGCAGCGAACAGGGCCCAACTAATGAAAAACTGGTTTTT.

This clonotype has more than one count but fewer than ten. This chain uses TRBV7-9 with TRBJ2-1; 7 bases are shared with TRBD1. CDR3 length: 15 residues. Germline V gene lookup returns CDR1 SEHNR and CDR2 FQNEAQ (reference sequence). Trimming cost V 5 bases and J 4 bases; bases outside gene matches: 8. Written as DNA, the CDR3 is TGTGCCAGCAGCAGCTCCGGGACAGCATACAATGAGCAGTTCTTC. As protein: CASSSSGTAYNEQFF.

This clonotype was seen a few times. J is TRBJ2-2 and V is TRBV4-1, with TRBD1 matching 7 bases. J lost 0 bases, V lost 4 bases, and 5 bases had no gene match. Germline loops: CDR1 MGHRA, CDR2 YSYEKL. CDR3 size: 16 residues. CDR3 sequence reads: CASSRTGLTNTGELFF. The DNA of the CDR3 is TGCGCCAGCAGCCGGACAGGTCTGACGAACACCGGGGAGCTGTTTTTT.

The sample holds one count of this clonotype. The rearrangement joins TRBV6-2 or TRBV6-3 to TRBJ2-1, with D possibly being TRBD2 (6 bases). Trimming pared 5 bases from V and 6 bases from J, leaving 11 bases between. Germline V CDR1 and CDR2: MNHEY, SVGEGT. This CDR3 has 13 amino acids. The CDR3: CASSNSGGNEQFF. CDR3 sequence (DNA): TGTGCCAGCAGTAATAGCGGCGGCAATGAGCAGTTCTTC.

The chain has TRBV7-2 and TRBJ2-3; 7 bases line up with TRBD2. Germline CDR1 SGHTA, CDR2 FQGNSA. Germline trimming cut 2 bases from V and 3 bases from J; bases unmatched to any gene: 8. CDR3 size: 16 residues. The CDR3 spells CASSLFSGALTDTQYF. The CDR3 nucleotides read TGTGCCAGCAGCTTATTCAGCGGGGCTTTGACAGATACGCAGTATTTT.

The J gene is TRBJ2-1, the V gene TRBV6-6; D unresolved. This CDR3 region has 13 residues. CDR1 is MNHNY, CDR2 SVGAGI, per germline (reference sequence). Between the trimmed V and J ends, which lost 2 bases and 4 bases, there was a span of 6 bases. The CDR3: CASSYVLYNEQFF. CDR3 sequence (DNA): TGTGCCAGCAGTTACGTACTATACAATGAGCAGTTCTTC.

Sample share makes this clonotype large. The rearrangement joins TRBV20-1 to TRBJ2-7; 7 bases are shared with TRBD1. CDR3 length equals 13 residues. Germline V gene data show CDR1 as DFQATT and CDR2 as SNEGSKA (reference sequence). The ends lost 6 bases at V and 6 bases at J; junction bases unmatched: 11. This CDR3 is CSADRDHSVEQYF. As DNA, the CDR3 is TGCAGTGCCGACAGGGATCACTCGGTCGAGCAGTACTTC.

This clonotype has a handful of counts. This chain connects TRBV7-9 to TRBJ2-4; 11 bases are shared with TRBD2. Per germline, CDR1 SEHNR and CDR2 FQNEAQ (reference sequence). The CDR3 covers 17 residues. V lost 5 bases to trimming and J lost 0 bases; unmatched junction nucleotides: 6. This chain's CDR3 is CASSPPSGGIAKNIQYF. In nucleotides, the CDR3 is TGTGCCAGCAGCCCACCTAGCGGGGGGATAGCCAAAAACATTCAGTACTTC.

This clonotype was found a few times. V is TRBV2 and J is TRBJ2-5; D is uncertain. V was pared by 7 bases and J by 3 bases, with 12 bases between. The CDR3 has 13 amino acids. Germline V gene sequence: CDR1 SNHLY, CDR2 FYNNEI. This CDR3 is CASIGRQEETQYF. CDR3 in DNA: TGTGCCAGCATCGGTAGGCAGGAAGAGACCCAGTACTTC.

The V and J genes are TRBV6-6 and TRBJ2-7; 7 bases fit TRBD2. CDR3 length: 15 residues. The junction had 8 bases not matched to a gene; V was cut back by 6 bases and J by 0 bases. The V gene's germline CDR1 is MNHNY and CDR2 SVGAGI (reference sequence). The CDR3 bases are TGTGCCAGCAGGCGGGGGTGGGGCAGCTCCTACGAGCAGTACTTC. This codes for CASRRGWGSSYEQYF.

The chain has TRBV11-3 and TRBJ2-1, with TRBD2 as a possible D gene (6 bases). The CDR3 totals 14 residues. Trimming cost V 5 bases and J 9 bases, with 17 bases left between them. Germline-derived CDR1 and CDR2 are SGHNT and YENEEA. CDR3 region: CASSRTATSFEQFF. The CDR3 DNA is TGTGCCAGCAGCAGAACGGCCACTAGCTTTGAGCAGTTCTTC.

The chain couples TRBV7-9 to TRBJ2-2; the D call may be TRBD1 or TRBD2 (5 bases each). This CDR3 contains 16 residues. CDR1 SEHNR and CDR2 FQNEAQ come from the germline V gene (reference sequence). With 2 bases removed from V and 1 base from J, the gap between germline ends came to 11 bases. CDR3 loop: CASSLPGRRNTGELFF. CDR3 nucleotides: TGTGCCAGCAGCTTACCGGGACGGAGGAACACCGGGGAGCTGTTTTTT.

J is TRBJ2-7 and V is TRBV7-4, with D possibly being TRBD1 (5 bases). Trimming removed 2 bases at V and 0 bases at J, with 17 bases between. This CDR3 is 17 amino acids long. Per the germline V gene, CDR1 is SGHVT and CDR2 is SQSDAQ. The CDR3 DNA sequence: TGTGCCAGCAGCTTATCGGTTGGGGCGGCTCCCTCCTACGAGCAGTACTTC. This encodes CASSLSVGAAPSYEQYF.

This clonotype has only a few counts. CDR3 sequence reads: CAWSATRQNTEAFF. The CDR3 nucleotides are TGTGCCTGGAGTGCAACACGACAGAACACTGAAGCTTTCTTT. J is TRBJ1-1 and V is TRBV30; D is ambiguous. V was trimmed by 1 base and J by 1 base, leaving 10 bases between them. Germline CDR1 GTSNPN, CDR2 SVGIG (reference sequence). This CDR3 is 14 amino acids long. The variable domain in full, with the rest retrieved from reference TRBV30 and TRBJ1-1, is SQTIHQWPATLVQPVGSPLSLECTVEGTSNPNLYWYRQAAGRGLQLLFYSVGIGQISSEVPQNLSASRPQDRQFILSSKKLLLSDSGFYLCAWSATRQNTEAFFGQGTRLTVV.

The chain uses TRBV12-3 or TRBV12-4 and TRBJ2-5; 13 bases fit TRBD2. With 1 base clipped from V and 13 bases from J, the junction kept 9 bases outside the gene matches. CDR3 length equals 15 residues. The DNA for the CDR3 is TGTGCCAGCAGTTTAGAGACTAGCGGGGGGTTGGTTCCGTACTTC. Amino acids: CASSLETSGGLVPYF.

This clonotype has only a few counts. V gene TRBV10-2 combines with J gene TRBJ1-2; the D gene is possibly TRBD1 (5 bases). Germline CDR1 is WSHSY and CDR2 is SAAADI. The CDR3 is made up of 15 amino acids. Trimming shortened V by 0 bases and J by 6 bases, and 14 bases separated the two germline ends. The CDR3 protein is CASSESNRLADGYTF. The DNA for the CDR3 is TGCGCCAGCAGTGAGTCTAACAGGTTAGCTGATGGCTACACCTTC.

This clonotype turned up a few times. The CDR3 DNA reads TGCAGTGCTAGACCTAGGGACAGGGAAACAGATACGCAGTATTTT. The encoded protein is CSARPRDRETDTQYF. The gene calls are TRBV20-1 and TRBJ2-3, with 9 bases aligning to TRBD1. V shed 2 bases, J shed 3 bases, and the junction held 6 bases outside the gene matches. The germline V gene encodes CDR1 DFQATT and CDR2 SNEGSKA (reference sequence). This CDR3 has 15 residues.

This clonotype has more than one count but fewer than ten. This rearrangement joins TRBV5-1 to TRBJ2-7; D uncertain. Germline CDR1 reads SGHRS; CDR2 reads YFSETQ. The CDR3 runs to 12 residues. Trimming pared 0 bases from V and 6 bases from J, leaving 7 bases between. As DNA, the CDR3 is TGCGCCAGCAGCTTGGACGCGAGCGAGCAGTACTTC. Protein: CASSLDASEQYF. The entire variable domain, with the rest obtained from reference TRBV5-1 and TRBJ2-7, is as follows: KAGVTQTPRYLIKTRGQQVTLSCSPISGHRSVSWYQQTPGQGLQFLFEYFSETQRNKGNFPGRFSGRQFSNSRSEMNVSTLELGDSALYLCASSLDASEQYFGPGTRLTVT.